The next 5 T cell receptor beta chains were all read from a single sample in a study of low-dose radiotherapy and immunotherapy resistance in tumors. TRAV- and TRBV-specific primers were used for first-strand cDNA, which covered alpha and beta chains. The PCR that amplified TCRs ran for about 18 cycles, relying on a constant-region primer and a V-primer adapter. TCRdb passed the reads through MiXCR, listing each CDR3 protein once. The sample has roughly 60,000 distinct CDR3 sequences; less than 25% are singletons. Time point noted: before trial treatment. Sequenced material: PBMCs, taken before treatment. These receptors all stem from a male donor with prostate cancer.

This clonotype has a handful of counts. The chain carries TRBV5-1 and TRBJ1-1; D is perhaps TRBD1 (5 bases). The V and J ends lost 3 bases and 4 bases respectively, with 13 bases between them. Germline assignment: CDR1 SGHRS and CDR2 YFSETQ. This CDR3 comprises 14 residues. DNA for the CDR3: TGCGCCAGCAGCTCGACGGGACGGGTCACTGAAGCTTTCTTT. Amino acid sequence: CASSSTGRVTEAFF.

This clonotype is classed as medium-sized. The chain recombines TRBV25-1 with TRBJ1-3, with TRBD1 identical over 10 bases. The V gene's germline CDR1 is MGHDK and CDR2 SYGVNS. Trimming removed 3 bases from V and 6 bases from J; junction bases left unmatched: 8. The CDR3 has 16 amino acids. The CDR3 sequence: CASSEKTGGSENTIYF. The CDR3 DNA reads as TGTGCCAGCAGTGAGAAGACAGGGGGCAGCGAAAACACCATATATTTT.

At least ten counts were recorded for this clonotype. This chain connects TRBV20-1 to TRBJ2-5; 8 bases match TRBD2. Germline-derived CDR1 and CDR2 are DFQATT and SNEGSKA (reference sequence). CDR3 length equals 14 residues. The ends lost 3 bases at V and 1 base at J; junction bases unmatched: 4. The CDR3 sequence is CSARDGGAQETQYF. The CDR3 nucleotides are TGCAGTGCTAGGGACGGGGGGGCCCAAGAGACCCAGTACTTC.

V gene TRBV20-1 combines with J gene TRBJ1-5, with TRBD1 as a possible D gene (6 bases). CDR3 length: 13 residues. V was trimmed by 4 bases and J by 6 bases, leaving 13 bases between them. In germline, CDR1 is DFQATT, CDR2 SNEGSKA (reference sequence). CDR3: CSATTGSGQPQHF. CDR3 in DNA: TGCAGTGCTACCACAGGGTCTGGTCAGCCCCAGCATTTT.

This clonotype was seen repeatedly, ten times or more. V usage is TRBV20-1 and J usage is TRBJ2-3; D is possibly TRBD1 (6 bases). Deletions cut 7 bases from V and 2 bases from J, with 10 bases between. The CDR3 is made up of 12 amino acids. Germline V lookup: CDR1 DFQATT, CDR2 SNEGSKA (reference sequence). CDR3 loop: CSGGQITDTQYF. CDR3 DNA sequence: TGCAGTGGTGGACAGATCACAGATACGCAGTATTTT.